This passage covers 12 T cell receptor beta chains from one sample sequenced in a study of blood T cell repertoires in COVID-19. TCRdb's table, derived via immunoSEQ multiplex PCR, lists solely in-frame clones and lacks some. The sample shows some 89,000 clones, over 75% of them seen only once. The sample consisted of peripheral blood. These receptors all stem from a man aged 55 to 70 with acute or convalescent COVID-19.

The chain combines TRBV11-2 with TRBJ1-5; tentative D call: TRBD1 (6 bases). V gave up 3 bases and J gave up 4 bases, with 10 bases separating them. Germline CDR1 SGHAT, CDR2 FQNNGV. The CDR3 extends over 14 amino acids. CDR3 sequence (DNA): TGTGCCAGCAGCTTCGCAGGGGCTAATCAGCCCCAGCATTTT. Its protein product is CASSFAGANQPQHF. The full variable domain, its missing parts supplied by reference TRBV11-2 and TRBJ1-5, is EAGVAQSPRYKIIEKRQSVAFWCNPISGHATLYWYQQILGQGPKLLIQFQNNGVVDDSQLPKDRFSAERLKGVDSTLKIQPAKLEDSAVYLCASSFAGANQPQHFGDGTRLSIL.

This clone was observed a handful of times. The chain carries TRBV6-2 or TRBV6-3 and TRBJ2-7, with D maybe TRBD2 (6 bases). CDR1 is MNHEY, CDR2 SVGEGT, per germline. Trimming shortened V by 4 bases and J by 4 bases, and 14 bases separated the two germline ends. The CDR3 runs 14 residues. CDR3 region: CASSFPGLQYEQYF. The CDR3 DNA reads TGTGCCAGCAGTTTTCCGGGACTCCAGTACGAGCAGTACTTC.

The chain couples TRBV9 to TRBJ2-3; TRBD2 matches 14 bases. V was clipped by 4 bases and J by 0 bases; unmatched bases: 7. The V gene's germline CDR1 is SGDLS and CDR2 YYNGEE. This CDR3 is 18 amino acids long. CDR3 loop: CASSTGLAGGFSTDTQYF. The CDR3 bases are TGTGCCAGCAGCACCGGACTAGCGGGGGGCTTCAGCACAGATACGCAGTATTTT.

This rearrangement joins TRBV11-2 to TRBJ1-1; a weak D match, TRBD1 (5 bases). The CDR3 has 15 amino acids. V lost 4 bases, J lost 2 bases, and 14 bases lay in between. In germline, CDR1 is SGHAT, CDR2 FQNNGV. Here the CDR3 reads CASSSVGAANTEAFF. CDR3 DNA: TGTGCCAGCAGCTCCGTTGGGGCAGCTAACACTGAAGCTTTCTTT.

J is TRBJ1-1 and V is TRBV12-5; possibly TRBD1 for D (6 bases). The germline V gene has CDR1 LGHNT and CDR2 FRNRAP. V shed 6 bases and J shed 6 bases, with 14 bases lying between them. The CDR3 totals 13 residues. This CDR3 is CASGPTGLAEAFF. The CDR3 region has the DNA TGTGCTAGTGGCCCCACAGGGCTTGCTGAAGCTTTCTTT.

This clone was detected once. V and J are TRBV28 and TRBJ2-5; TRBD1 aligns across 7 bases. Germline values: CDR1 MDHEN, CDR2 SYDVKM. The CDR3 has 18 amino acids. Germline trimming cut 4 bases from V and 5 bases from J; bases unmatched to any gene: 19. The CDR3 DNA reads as TGTGCCAGCAGTTCGCTCCCGGGACAGCGGAGGTTAGGGGAGACCCAGTACTTC. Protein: CASSSLPGQRRLGETQYF.

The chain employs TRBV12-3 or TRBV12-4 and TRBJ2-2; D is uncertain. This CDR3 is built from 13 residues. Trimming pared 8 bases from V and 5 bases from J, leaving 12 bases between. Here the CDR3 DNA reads TGTGCCAGCCGACTTCTTAGAACCGGGGAGCTGTTTTTT. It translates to CASRLLRTGELFF.

CDR3 sequence reads: CASSRLGQDASYGYTF. In nucleotides, the CDR3 is TGTGCCAGCAGCCGTTTGGGACAGGACGCCTCCTATGGCTACACCTTC. The chain joins TRBV5-4 to TRBJ1-2; TRBD1 matches 8 bases. The V gene end was trimmed by 4 bases and the J gene end by 4 bases; junction bases not matched to a gene: 12. This CDR3 spans 16 amino acids. CDR1 is SGHNT, CDR2 YYREEE, per germline (reference sequence).

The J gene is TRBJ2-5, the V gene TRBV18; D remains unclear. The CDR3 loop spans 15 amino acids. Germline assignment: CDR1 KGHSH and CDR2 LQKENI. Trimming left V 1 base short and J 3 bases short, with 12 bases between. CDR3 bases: TGTGCCAGCTCACCACTTCCCAGGAATGAAGAGACCCAGTACTTC. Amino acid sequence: CASSPLPRNEETQYF.

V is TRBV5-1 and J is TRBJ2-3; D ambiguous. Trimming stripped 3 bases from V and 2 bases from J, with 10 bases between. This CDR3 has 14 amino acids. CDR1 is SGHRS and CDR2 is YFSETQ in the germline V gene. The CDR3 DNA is TGCGCCAGCAGCTCGACACTTTCCACAGATACGCAGTATTTT. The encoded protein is CASSSTLSTDTQYF.

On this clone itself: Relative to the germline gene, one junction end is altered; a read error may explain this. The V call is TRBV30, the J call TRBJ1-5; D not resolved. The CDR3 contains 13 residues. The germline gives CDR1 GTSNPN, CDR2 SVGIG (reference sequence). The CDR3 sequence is CAWSVGSDQPQHF. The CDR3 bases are TGTGCCTGGAGTGTCGGTAGCGATCAGCCCCAGCATTTT.

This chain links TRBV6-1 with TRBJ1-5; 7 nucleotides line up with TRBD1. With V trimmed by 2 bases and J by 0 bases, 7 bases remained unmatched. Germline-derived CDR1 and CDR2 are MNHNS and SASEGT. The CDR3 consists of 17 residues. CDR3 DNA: TGTGCCAGCAGTGAATGGGACAGCGGAATTAGCAATCAGCCCCAGCATTTT. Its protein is CASSEWDSGISNQPQHF.